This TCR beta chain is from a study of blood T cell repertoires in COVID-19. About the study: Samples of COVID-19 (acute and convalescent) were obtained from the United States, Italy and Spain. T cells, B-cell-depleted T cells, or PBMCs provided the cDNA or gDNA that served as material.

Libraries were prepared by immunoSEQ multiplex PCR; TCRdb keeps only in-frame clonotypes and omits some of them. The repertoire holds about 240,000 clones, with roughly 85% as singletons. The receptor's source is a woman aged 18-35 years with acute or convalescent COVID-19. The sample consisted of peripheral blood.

The CDR3 reads CASSLLADAYEQYF. DNA for the CDR3: TGTGCCAGCAGCCTACTAGCGGACGCCTACGAGCAGTACTTC. The chain is built from TRBV6-5 and TRBJ2-7; 8 bases are a match to TRBD2. Germline V gives CDR1 MNHEY, CDR2 SVGAGI. With 6 bases clipped from V and 2 bases from J, the junction kept 6 bases outside the gene matches. The CDR3 runs to 14 residues.